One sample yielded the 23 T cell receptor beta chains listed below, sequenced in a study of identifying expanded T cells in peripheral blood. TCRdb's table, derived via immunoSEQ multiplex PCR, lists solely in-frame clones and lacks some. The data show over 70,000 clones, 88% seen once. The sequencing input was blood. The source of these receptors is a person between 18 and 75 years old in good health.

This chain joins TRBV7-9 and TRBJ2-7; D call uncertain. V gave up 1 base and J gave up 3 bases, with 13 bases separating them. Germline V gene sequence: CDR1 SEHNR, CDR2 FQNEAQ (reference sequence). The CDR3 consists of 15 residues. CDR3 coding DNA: TGTGCCAGCAGCTTAGGGACCCTAAATAACTACGAGCAGTACTTC. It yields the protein CASSLGTLNNYEQYF. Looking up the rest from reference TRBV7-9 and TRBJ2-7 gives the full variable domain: DTGVSQNPRHKITKRGQNVTFRCDPISEHNRLYWYRQTLGQGPEFLTYFQNEAQLEKSRLLSDRFSAERPKGSFSTLEIQRTEQGDSAMYLCASSLGTLNNYEQYFGPGTRLTVT.

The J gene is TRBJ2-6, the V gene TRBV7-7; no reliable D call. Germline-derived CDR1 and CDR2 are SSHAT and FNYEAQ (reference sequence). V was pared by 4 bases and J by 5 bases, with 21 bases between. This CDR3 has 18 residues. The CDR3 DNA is TGTGCCAGCAGCTGTCACTCAGTGCCACAAAGTCGGGCCAACGTCCTGACTTTC. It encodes CASSCHSVPQSRANVLTF. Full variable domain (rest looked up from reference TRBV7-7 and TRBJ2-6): GAGVSQSPRYKVTKRGQDVTLRCDPISSHATLYWYQQALGQGPEFLTYFNYEAQPDKSGLPSDRFSAERPEGSISTLTIQRTEQRDSAMYRCASSCHSVPQSRANVLTFGAGSRLTVL.

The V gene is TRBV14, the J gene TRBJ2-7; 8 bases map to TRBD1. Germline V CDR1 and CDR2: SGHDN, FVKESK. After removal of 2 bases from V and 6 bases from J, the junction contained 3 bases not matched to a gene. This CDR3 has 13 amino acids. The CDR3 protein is CASSQLTGVEQYF. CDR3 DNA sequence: TGTGCCAGCAGCCAACTGACAGGGGTCGAGCAGTACTTC. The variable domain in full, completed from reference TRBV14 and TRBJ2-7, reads EAGVTQFPSHSVIEKGQTVTLRCDPISGHDNLYWYRRVMGKEIKFLLHFVKESKQDESGMPNNRFLAERTGGTYSTLKVQPAELEDSGVYFCASSQLTGVEQYFGPGTRLTVT.

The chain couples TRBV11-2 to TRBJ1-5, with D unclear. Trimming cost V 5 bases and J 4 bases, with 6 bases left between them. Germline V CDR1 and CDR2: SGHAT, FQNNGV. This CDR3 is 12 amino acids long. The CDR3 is CASSVGNQPQHF. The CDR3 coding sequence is TGTGCCAGCAGCGTCGGGAATCAGCCCCAGCATTTT.

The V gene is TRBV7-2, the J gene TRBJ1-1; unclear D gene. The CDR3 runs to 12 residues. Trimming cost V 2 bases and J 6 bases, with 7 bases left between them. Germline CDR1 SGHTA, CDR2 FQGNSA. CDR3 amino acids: CASSLRAPEAFF. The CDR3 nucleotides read TGTGCCAGCAGCTTACGGGCCCCTGAAGCTTTCTTT.

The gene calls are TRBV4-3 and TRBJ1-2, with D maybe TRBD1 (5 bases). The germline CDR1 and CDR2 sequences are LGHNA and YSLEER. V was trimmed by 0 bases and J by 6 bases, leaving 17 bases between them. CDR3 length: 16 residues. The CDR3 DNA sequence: TGCGCCAGCAGCCAAGATTTAGGGGCAGTTAGGAATGGCTACACCTTC. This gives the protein CASSQDLGAVRNGYTF.

The chain's CDR3 is CASSPIRSTEAFF. The CDR3 coding sequence is TGTGCCAGCAGTCCAATCAGGAGCACTGAAGCTTTCTTT. The chain carries TRBV27 and TRBJ1-1, with no clear D. Germline assignment: CDR1 MNHEY and CDR2 SMNVEV (reference sequence). The CDR3 totals 13 residues. V lost 5 bases to trimming and J lost 4 bases, with 11 bases between them.

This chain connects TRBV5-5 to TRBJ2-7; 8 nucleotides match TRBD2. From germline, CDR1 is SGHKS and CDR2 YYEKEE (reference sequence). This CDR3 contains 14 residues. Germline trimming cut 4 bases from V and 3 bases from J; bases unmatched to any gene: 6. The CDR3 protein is CASSPWTSFYEQYF. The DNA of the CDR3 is TGTGCCAGCAGCCCCTGGACTAGCTTCTACGAGCAGTACTTC.

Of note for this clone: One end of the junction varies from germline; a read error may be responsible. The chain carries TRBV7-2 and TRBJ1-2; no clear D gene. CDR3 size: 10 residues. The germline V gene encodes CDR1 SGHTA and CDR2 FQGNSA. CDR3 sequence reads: CASSLRNLYF. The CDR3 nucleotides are TGTGCCAGCAGCTTACGGAACCTATACTTC. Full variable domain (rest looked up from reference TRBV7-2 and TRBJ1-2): GAGVSQSPSNKVTEKGKDVELRCDPISGHTALYWYRQSLGQGLEFLIYFQGNSAPDKSGLPSDRFSAERTGGSVSTLTIQRTQQEDSAVYLCASSLRNLYFGSGTRLTVV.

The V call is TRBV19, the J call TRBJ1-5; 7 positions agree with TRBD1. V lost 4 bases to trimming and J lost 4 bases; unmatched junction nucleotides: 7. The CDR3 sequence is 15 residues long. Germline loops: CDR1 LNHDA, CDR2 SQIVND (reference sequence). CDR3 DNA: TGTGCCAGTAGTACCTCCGGGACAGCAAATCAGCCCCAGCATTTT. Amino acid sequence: CASSTSGTANQPQHF. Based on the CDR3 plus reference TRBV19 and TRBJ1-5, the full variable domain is DGGITQSPKYLFRKEGQNVTLSCEQNLNHDAMYWYRQDPGQGLRLIYYSQIVNDFQKGDIAEGYSVSREKKESFPLTVTSAQKNPTAFYLCASSTSGTANQPQHFGDGTRLSIL.

The CDR3 DNA sequence: TGTGCCAGCAGTTACGACCCCTACGAGCAGTACTTC. It specifies CASSYDPYEQYF. V is TRBV5-6 and J is TRBJ2-7; D remains ambiguous. With 5 bases removed from V and 2 bases from J, the gap between germline ends came to 8 bases. This CDR3 comprises 12 residues. CDR1 is SGHDT, CDR2 YYEEEE, per germline.

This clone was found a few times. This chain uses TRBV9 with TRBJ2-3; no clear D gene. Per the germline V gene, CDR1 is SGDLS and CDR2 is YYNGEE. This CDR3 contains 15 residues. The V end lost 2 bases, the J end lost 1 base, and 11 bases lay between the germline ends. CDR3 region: CASSVIGDGTDTQYF. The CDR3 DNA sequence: TGTGCCAGCAGCGTCATTGGGGATGGCACAGATACGCAGTATTTT. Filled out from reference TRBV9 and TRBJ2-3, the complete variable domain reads DSGVTQTPKHLITATGQRVTLRCSPRSGDLSVYWYQQSLDQGLQFLIQYYNGEERAKGNILERFSAQQFPDLHSELNLSSLELGDSALYFCASSVIGDGTDTQYFGPGTRLTVL.

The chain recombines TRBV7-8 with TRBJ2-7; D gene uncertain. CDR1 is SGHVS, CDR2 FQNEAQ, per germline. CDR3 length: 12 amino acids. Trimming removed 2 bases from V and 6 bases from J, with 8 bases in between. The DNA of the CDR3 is TGTGCCAGCAGCTTATGGCCGGGCGAGCAGTACTTC. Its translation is CASSLWPGEQYF.

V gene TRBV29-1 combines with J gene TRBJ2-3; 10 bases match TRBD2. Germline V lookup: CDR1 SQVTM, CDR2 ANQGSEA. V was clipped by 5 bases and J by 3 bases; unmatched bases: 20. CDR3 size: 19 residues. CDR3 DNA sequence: TGCAGCGTTCTGGGCTCCAGACCGAGAGCGGGGGGGTTAACAGATACGCAGTATTTT. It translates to CSVLGSRPRAGGLTDTQYF.

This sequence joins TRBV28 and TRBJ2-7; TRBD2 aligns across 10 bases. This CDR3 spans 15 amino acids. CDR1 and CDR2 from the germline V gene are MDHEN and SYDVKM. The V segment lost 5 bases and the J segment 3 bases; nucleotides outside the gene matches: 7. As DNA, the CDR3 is TGTGCCAGCAGTGCGCTAGCGGGGGCCTTCTACGAGCAGTACTTC. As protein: CASSALAGAFYEQYF.

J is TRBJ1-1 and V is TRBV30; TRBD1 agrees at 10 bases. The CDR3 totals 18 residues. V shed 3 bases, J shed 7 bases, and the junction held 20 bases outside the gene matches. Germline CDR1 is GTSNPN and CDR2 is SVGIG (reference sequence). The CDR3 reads CAWSPLGTGAGSRLEAFF. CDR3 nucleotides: TGTGCCTGGAGCCCGCTCGGGACAGGGGCCGGATCGCGCCTTGAAGCTTTCTTT.

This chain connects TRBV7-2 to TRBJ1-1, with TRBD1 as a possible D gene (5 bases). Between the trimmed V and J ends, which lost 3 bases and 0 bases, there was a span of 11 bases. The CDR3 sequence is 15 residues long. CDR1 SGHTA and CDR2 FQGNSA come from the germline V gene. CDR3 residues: CASSFTAGMNTEAFF. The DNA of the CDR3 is TGTGCCAGCAGCTTTACCGCAGGGATGAACACTGAAGCTTTCTTT.

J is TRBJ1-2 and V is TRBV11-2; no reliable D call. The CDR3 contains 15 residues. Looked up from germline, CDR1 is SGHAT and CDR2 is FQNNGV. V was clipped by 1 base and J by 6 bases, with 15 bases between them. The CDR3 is CASSLVSGRKDGYTF. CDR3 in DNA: TGTGCCAGCAGCTTAGTGTCGGGCAGAAAGGATGGCTACACCTTC.

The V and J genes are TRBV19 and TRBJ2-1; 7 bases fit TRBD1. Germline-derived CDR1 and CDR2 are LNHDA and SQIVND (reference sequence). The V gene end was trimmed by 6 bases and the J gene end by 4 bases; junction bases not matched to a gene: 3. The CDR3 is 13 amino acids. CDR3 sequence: CASRRQGYNEQFF. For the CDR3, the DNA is TGTGCCAGTAGGAGACAGGGATACAATGAGCAGTTCTTC.

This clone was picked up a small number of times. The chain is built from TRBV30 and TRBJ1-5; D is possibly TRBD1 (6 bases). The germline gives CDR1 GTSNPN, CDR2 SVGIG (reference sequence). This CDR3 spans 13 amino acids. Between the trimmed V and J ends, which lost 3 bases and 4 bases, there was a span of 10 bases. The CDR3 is CAWSKGGNQPQHF. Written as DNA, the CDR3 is TGTGCCTGGAGCAAGGGGGGGAATCAGCCCCAGCATTTT.

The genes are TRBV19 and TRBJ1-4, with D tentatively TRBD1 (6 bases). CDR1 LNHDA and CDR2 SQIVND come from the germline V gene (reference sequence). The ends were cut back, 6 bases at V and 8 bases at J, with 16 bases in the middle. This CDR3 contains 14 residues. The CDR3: CASSPGGQREKLFF. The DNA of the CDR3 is TGTGCCAGTAGCCCTGGGGGCCAGCGGGAAAAACTGTTTTTT.

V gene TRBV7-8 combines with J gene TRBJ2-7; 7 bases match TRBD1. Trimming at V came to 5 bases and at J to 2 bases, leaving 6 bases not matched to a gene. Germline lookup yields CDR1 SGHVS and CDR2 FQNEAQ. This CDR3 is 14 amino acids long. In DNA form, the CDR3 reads TGTGCCAGCAGCGGGGGACAGTCTACCTACGAGCAGTACTTC. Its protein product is CASSGGQSTYEQYF.

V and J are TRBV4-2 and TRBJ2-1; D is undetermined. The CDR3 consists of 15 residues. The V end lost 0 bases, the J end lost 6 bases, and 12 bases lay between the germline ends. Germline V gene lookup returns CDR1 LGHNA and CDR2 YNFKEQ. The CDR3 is CASSQDHSYPNEQFF. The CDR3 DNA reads TGTGCCAGCAGCCAAGATCATTCCTACCCCAATGAGCAGTTCTTC.